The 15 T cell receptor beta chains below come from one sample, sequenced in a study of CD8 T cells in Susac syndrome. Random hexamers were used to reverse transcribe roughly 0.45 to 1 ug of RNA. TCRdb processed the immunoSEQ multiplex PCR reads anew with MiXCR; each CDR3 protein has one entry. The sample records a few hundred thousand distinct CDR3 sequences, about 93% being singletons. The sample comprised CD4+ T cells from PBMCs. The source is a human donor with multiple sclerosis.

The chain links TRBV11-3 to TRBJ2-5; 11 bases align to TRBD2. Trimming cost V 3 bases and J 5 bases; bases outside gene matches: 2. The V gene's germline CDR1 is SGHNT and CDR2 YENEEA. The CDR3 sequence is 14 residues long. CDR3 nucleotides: TGTGCCAGCAGCTTGACTAGCGGGACCGAGACCCAGTACTTC. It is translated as CASSLTSGTETQYF. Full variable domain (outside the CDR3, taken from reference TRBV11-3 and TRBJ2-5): EAGVVQSPRYKIIEKKQPVAFWCNPISGHNTLYWYLQNLGQGPELLIRYENEEAVDDSQLPKDRFSAERLKGVDSTLKIQPAELGDSAVYLCASSLTSGTETQYFGPGTRLLVL.

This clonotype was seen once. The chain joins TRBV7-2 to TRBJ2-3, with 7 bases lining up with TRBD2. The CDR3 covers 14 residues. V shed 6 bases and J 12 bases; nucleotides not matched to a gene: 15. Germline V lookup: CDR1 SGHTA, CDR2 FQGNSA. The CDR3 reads CASSQIPGLPPQYF. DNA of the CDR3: TGTGCCAGCAGTCAAATTCCGGGACTACCACCACAGTATTTT.

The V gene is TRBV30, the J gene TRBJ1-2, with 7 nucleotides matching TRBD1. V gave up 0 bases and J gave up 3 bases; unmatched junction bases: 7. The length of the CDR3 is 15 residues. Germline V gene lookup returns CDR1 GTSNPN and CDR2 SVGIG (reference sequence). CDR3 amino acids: CAWSVMTGYDYGYTF. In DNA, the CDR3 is TGTGCCTGGAGTGTGATGACAGGGTATGACTATGGCTACACCTTC.

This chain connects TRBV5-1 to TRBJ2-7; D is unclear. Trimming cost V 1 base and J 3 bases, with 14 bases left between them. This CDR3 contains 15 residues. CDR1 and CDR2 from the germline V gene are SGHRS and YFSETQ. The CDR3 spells CASSLNPEVHYEQYV. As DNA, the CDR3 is TGCGCCAGCAGCTTGAACCCCGAGGTTCACTACGAGCAGTACGTC.

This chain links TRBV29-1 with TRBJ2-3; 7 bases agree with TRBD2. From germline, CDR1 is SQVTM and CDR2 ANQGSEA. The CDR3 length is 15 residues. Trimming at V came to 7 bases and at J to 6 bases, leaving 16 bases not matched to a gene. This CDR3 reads CSARWEGDIPDTQYF. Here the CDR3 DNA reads TGCAGCGCTCGTTGGGAGGGAGATATCCCGGATACGCAGTATTTT.

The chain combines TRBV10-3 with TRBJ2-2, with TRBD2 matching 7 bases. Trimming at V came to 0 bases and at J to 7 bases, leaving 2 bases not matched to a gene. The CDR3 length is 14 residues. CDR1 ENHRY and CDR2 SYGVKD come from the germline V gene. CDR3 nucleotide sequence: TGTGCCATCAGTGAGTCGCCGGGAGGCGGGGAGCTGTTTTTT. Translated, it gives CAISESPGGGELFF.

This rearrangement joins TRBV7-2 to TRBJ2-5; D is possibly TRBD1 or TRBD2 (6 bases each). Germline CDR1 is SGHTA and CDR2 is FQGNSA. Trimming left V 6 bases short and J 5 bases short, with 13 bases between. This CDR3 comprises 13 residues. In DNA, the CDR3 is TGTGCCAGCAGTTTCGGGGGCGCGGAGACCCAGTACTTC. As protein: CASSFGGAETQYF.

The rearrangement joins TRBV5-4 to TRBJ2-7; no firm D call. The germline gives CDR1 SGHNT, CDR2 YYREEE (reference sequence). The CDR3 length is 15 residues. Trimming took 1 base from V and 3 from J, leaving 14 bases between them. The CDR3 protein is CASSLKSRAHYEQYF. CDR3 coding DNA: TGTGCCAGCAGCTTGAAGAGTCGGGCCCACTACGAGCAGTACTTC.

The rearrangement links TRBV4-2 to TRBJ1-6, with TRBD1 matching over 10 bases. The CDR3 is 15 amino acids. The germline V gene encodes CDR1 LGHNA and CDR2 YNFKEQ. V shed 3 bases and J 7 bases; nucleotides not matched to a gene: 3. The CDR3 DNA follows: TGTGCCAGCAGCCACGGACAGGGGGAGAATTCACCCCTCCACTTT. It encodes CASSHGQGENSPLHF.

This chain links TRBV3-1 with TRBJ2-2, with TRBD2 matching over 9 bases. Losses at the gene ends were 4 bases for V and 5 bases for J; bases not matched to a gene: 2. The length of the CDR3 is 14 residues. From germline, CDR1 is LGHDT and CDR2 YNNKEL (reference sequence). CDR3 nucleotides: TGTGCCAGCAGCCTGCGGGGGGGGACCGGGGAGCTGTTTTTT. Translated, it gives CASSLRGGTGELFF.

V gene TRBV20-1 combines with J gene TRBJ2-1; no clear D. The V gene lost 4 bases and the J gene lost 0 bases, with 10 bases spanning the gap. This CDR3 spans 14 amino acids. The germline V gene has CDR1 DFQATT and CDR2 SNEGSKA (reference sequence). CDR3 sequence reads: CSAKYLGSYNEQFF. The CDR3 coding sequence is TGCAGTGCTAAATACCTGGGCTCCTACAATGAGCAGTTCTTC.

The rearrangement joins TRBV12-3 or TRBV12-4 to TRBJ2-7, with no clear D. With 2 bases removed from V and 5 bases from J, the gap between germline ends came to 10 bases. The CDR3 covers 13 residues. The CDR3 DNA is TGTGCCAGCAGTTTATTGGCCAGGAACGAGCAGTACTTC. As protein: CASSLLARNEQYF.

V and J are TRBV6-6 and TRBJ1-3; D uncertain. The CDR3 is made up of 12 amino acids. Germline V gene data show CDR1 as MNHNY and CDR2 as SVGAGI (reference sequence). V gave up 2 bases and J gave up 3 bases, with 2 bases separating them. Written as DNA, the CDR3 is TGTGCCAGCAGTTACGGTGGAAACACCATATATTTT. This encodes CASSYGGNTIYF.

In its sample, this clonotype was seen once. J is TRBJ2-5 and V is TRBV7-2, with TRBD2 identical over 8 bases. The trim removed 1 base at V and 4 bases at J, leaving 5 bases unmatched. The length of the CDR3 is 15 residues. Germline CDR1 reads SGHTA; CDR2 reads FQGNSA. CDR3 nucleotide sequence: TGTGCCAGCAGCTTAGGGGCGGCGGGGGGAGAGACCCAGTACTTC. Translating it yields CASSLGAAGGETQYF.

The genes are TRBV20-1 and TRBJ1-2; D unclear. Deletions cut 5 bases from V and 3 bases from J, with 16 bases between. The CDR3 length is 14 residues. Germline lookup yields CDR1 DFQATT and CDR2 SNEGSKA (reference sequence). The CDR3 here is CSAPRYSGDYGYTF. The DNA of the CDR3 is TGCAGTGCTCCCCGGTATTCTGGGGACTATGGCTACACCTTC.